The rows below give T cell receptor beta chains drawn from one sample of a study of T cell repertoires in cytomegalovirus infection. TCRdb re-called the reads with MiXCR, one entry per CDR3 protein. The sample has hundreds of thousands of distinct CDR3 sequences, more than 30% seen once. The antigens of these receptors remain unknown. The sequences come from cultured PBMCs, collected from culture after CMV antigen stimulation. Receptors were obtained from a human donor in good health (CMV status not recorded). Some clones in this sample may be carry-over from other donors' samples. Each CDR3 is given with its conserved first and last residue. The order of the fields is clone size, D gene, J gene, V gene, CDR3 DNA, CDR3 protein. D genes are given only for firm matches. Clone size is stated in some rows and not others, as once, few, many or a class when expanded.

size: NA
D: TRBD1
J: TRBJ1-2
V: TRBV19
DNA: TGTGCCAGTAGTGCACAGGGGGTAACAGCCTACACCTTC
CDR3: CASSAQGVTAYTF

size: few
D: NA
J: TRBJ2-1
V: TRBV12-3/TRBV12-4
DNA: TGTGCCAGCAGTTTTGGTGGGAGTCCCAATGAGCAGTTCTTC
CDR3: CASSFGGSPNEQFF

size: once
D: NA
J: TRBJ2-7
V: TRBV6-6
DNA: TGTGCCAGCAGTTACCTTGGGGGTCCCAACGAGCAGTACTTC
CDR3: CASSYLGGPNEQYF

size: few
D: NA
J: TRBJ1-5
V: TRBV7-2
DNA: TGTGCCAGCAGCAACCGGGAGAATCAGCCCCAGCATTTT
CDR3: CASSNRENQPQHF

size: NA
D: NA
J: TRBJ2-1
V: TRBV7-2
DNA: TGTGCCAGCAGCCTAGGGACGGATAGGAACAATGAGCAGTTCTTC
CDR3: CASSLGTDRNNEQFF

size: NA
D: TRBD1
J: TRBJ1-2
V: TRBV10-3
DNA: TGTGCCATCAGTGAGTCGACAGGGACTGCCTATGGCTACACCTTC
CDR3: CAISESTGTAYGYTF

size: few
D: NA
J: TRBJ2-1
V: TRBV24-1
DNA: TGTGCCACCAGTGATCCCGGGACTGGCCTACAAACGCAGTTCTTC
CDR3: CATSDPGTGLQTQFF

size: NA
D: NA
J: TRBJ2-3
V: TRBV11-3
DNA: TGTGCCAGCAGCGTCGTTACGGGAGTTTTCACAGATACGCAGTATTTT
CDR3: CASSVVTGVFTDTQYF

size: NA
D: NA
J: TRBJ2-5
V: TRBV7-3
DNA: TGTGCCAGCAGCCTTGGGGGGATGGCACAAGAGACCCAGTACTTC
CDR3: CASSLGGMAQETQYF

size: few
D: TRBD1
J: TRBJ2-5
V: TRBV6-1
DNA: TGTGCCAGCAGTGCGGACAGGGGATTGGGGACCCAGTACTTC
CDR3: CASSADRGLGTQYF

size: once
D: TRBD1
J: TRBJ1-5
V: TRBV19
DNA: TGTGCCAGTACCTACGGGACAGGGGGCGGTCAGCCCCAGCATTTT
CDR3: CASTYGTGGGQPQHF

size: few
D: TRBD2
J: TRBJ2-1
V: TRBV20-1
DNA: TGCAGTGCTAGCTCCCCCGGGACTAGCGGGATCGGTGAGCAGTTCTTC
CDR3: CSASSPGTSGIGEQFF

size: NA
D: TRBD1
J: TRBJ1-6
V: TRBV7-2
DNA: TGTGCCAGCAGCCCCCGGACAGGGAGTTCACCCCTCCACTTT
CDR3: CASSPRTGSSPLHF

size: NA
D: NA
J: TRBJ2-7
V: TRBV4-2
DNA: TGTGCCAGCAGCCTTCAAGAAGCCCACGAGCAGTACTTC
CDR3: CASSLQEAHEQYF

size: NA
D: TRBD1
J: TRBJ1-1
V: TRBV6-8
DNA: TGTGCCAGCAGTTACTTAAAGACAGGGTTGAACACTGAAGCTTTCTTT
CDR3: CASSYLKTGLNTEAFF

size: NA
D: NA
J: TRBJ2-5
V: TRBV5-4
DNA: TGTGCCAGCAGCTCGGCCCCAGGACAGCGCCAAGAGACCCAGTACTTC
CDR3: CASSSAPGQRQETQYF

size: few
D: TRBD1
J: TRBJ2-7
V: TRBV28
DNA: TGTGCCAGCCGACCCCGACAGGGGGCCTACGAGCAGTACTTC
CDR3: CASRPRQGAYEQYF

size: many
D: TRBD2
J: TRBJ2-1
V: TRBV6-2/TRBV6-3
DNA: TGTGCCAGCAGTCAACGACTAGCGGGGGTCTTGAGCTCCTACAATGAGCAGTTCTTC
CDR3: CASSQRLAGVLSSYNEQFF

size: few
D: TRBD1
J: TRBJ1-5
V: TRBV12-3/TRBV12-4
DNA: TGTGCCAGCAGCCAAGGGGACAGGGTATCCTCGGGCAATCAGCCCCAGCATTTT
CDR3: CASSQGDRVSSGNQPQHF

size: few
D: TRBD1
J: TRBJ1-5
V: TRBV6-5
DNA: TGTGCCAGCAGTTACAACAGGGGTCAGCCCCAGCATTTT
CDR3: CASSYNRGQPQHF

size: NA
D: NA
J: TRBJ2-1
V: TRBV7-8
DNA: TGTGCCAGCAGCTTAGGTGGCCCCGCAAGCTCCTACAATGAGCAGTTCTTC
CDR3: CASSLGGPASSYNEQFF

size: once
D: TRBD1
J: TRBJ2-2
V: TRBV5-8
DNA: TGTGCCAGCAGCTTTGACAGGGGGCGCCCCGGGGAGCTGTTTTTT
CDR3: CASSFDRGRPGELFF

size: NA
D: TRBD1
J: TRBJ1-1
V: TRBV20-1
DNA: TGCAGTGCACCGGGACAGGGGAGGACTGAAGCTTTCTTT
CDR3: CSAPGQGRTEAFF

size: NA
D: NA
J: TRBJ1-5
V: TRBV20-1
DNA: TGCAGTGCCCAGGGTCCAGCCGGGCAGCCCCAGCATTTT
CDR3: CSAQGPAGQPQHF

size: few
D: NA
J: TRBJ2-5
V: TRBV28
DNA: TGTGCCAGCAGTGGCGGTGGAGGAGAGACCCAGTACTTC
CDR3: CASSGGGGETQYF

size: NA
D: TRBD2
J: TRBJ2-1
V: TRBV6-6
DNA: TGTGCCAGCAGTTACAGGAGCGGGAGAAGGGATGAGCAGTTCTTC
CDR3: CASSYRSGRRDEQFF

size: NA
D: NA
J: TRBJ1-6
V: TRBV12-3/TRBV12-4
DNA: TGTGCCAGCAGGTCGACCTCCCCGGCTTCACCCCTCCACTTT
CDR3: CASRSTSPASPLHF

size: NA
D: TRBD1
J: TRBJ1-2
V: TRBV5-4
DNA: TGTGCCAGCAGCATACAGGGGATGGCGGGCTACACCTTC
CDR3: CASSIQGMAGYTF

size: many
D: NA
J: TRBJ2-3
V: TRBV7-2
DNA: TGTGCCAGCAGCTTAGCGGGAGGCACAGATACGCAGTATTTT
CDR3: CASSLAGGTDTQYF

size: NA
D: TRBD2
J: TRBJ2-3
V: TRBV2
DNA: TGTGCCAGCAGTGGGTCTAGCGGTTCTAGCACAGATACGCAGTATTTT
CDR3: CASSGSSGSSTDTQYF

size: NA
D: NA
J: TRBJ1-5
V: TRBV27
DNA: TGTGCCAGCAGTTTTAAGGGAAATCAGCCCCAGCATTTT
CDR3: CASSFKGNQPQHF

size: NA
D: NA
J: TRBJ1-1
V: TRBV20-1
DNA: TGCAGTGCTACCTCGGTCCGGGGGAACACTGAAGCTTTCTTT
CDR3: CSATSVRGNTEAFF

size: few
D: NA
J: TRBJ1-1
V: TRBV12-3/TRBV12-4
DNA: TGTGCCAGCAGTCCCCCGGTCGGGGATTTGGCTGAAGCTTTCTTT
CDR3: CASSPPVGDLAEAFF

size: few
D: TRBD2
J: TRBJ2-1
V: TRBV7-6
DNA: TGTGCCAGCAGCTTGAAGCGGGAGGGCTTGTACAATGAGCAGTTCTTC
CDR3: CASSLKREGLYNEQFF

size: NA
D: TRBD1
J: TRBJ2-3
V: TRBV4-1
DNA: TGCGCCAGCAGCCAAGATCCTACGGTAGGGACAGGGTACCCAGATACGCAGTATTTT
CDR3: CASSQDPTVGTGYPDTQYF

size: NA
D: TRBD2
J: TRBJ2-1
V: TRBV5-1
DNA: TGCGCCAGCAGCTTGGGGACTAGTGAGGGTGAGCAGTTCTTC
CDR3: CASSLGTSEGEQFF

size: NA
D: TRBD2
J: TRBJ2-1
V: TRBV7-2
DNA: TGTGCCAGCAGCTTAGGTCGGGGCGGGAGTGCCGCTCTGGAGCAGTTCTTC
CDR3: CASSLGRGGSAALEQFF

size: NA
D: TRBD1
J: TRBJ1-4
V: TRBV3-1
DNA: TGTGCCAGCAGCCAACAGGGGGCAGAGGAAAAACTGTTTTTT
CDR3: CASSQQGAEEKLFF

size: NA
D: TRBD2
J: TRBJ2-5
V: TRBV7-9
DNA: TGTGCCAGCAGCCCCCGGACTAGCGGGAGGGCCGGAGAAGAGACCCAGTACTTC
CDR3: CASSPRTSGRAGEETQYF

size: NA
D: TRBD2
J: TRBJ2-5
V: TRBV6-6
DNA: TGTGCCAGCAGTTACTCAGCGGGAGGGCCGCCAGAGACCCAGTACTTC
CDR3: CASSYSAGGPPETQYF

size: few
D: NA
J: TRBJ2-1
V: TRBV7-8
DNA: TGTGCCAGCAGCTTCAGAACAGGGCTGGATTTCAATGAGCAGTTCTTC
CDR3: CASSFRTGLDFNEQFF

size: few
D: NA
J: TRBJ1-5
V: TRBV6-2/TRBV6-3
DNA: TGTGCCAGCAGTTACACCCGGGGTGGACAGCCCCAGCATTTT
CDR3: CASSYTRGGQPQHF

size: NA
D: NA
J: TRBJ1-5
V: TRBV19
DNA: TGTGCCAGTAGTAGGGACACGGGTCAGCCCCAGCATTTT
CDR3: CASSRDTGQPQHF

size: NA
D: NA
J: TRBJ2-3
V: TRBV7-3
DNA: TGTGCCAGCAGCTTAGGCTCGGGAGAGCCCGTTCTTAACACAGATACGCAGTATTTT
CDR3: CASSLGSGEPVLNTDTQYF

size: few
D: NA
J: TRBJ2-1
V: TRBV7-8
DNA: TGTGCCAGCAGCCCCAAGGTCGTCGTGCAGTTCTTC
CDR3: CASSPKVVVQFF